The 18 T cell receptor beta chains given below trace back to one sample, sequenced in a study of T-cell reconstitution after alpha-beta-depleted transplantation in children. This sample's TCRbeta library carried unique molecular identifier barcodes. MiXCR, run by TCRdb on the PCR reads, gives a single entry per CDR3 protein. The sample consists of about 200,000 distinct CDR3 sequences, roughly 15% of them appearing once. The material was PBMCs, mostly from graft donor cells, obtained 360 days after TCRalphabeta/CD19-depleted stem cell transplant. These receptors were collected from a male patient aged 2 to 10 who had a stem cell transplant for acute lymphoblastic leukemia, so the T cells may come from the graft donor.

This clonotype has a handful of counts. V usage is TRBV5-1 and J usage is TRBJ2-1; D not resolved. The CDR3 length is 15 residues. Between the trimmed V and J ends, which lost 0 bases and 0 bases, there was a span of 7 bases. Germline CDR1 and CDR2: SGHRS and YFSETQ. The CDR3 nucleotides are TGCGCCAGCAGCTTGGTCGAGAACTCCTACAATGAGCAGTTCTTC. Protein product: CASSLVENSYNEQFF.

The V and J genes are TRBV4-3 and TRBJ2-3; 8 bases fit TRBD2. The CDR3 loop spans 20 amino acids. V trimming: 4 bases; J trimming: 4 bases; junction bases outside the gene matches: 22. Germline V gene data show CDR1 as LGHNA and CDR2 as YSLEER. CDR3 coding DNA: TGCGCCAGCAGCCCTCGATCAACATATGGACGGGGGGGAGTCGCAGATACGCAGTATTTT. Translated: CASSPRSTYGRGGVADTQYF.

This clonotype was seen only once. This chain connects TRBV5-1 to TRBJ2-2; weak D call: TRBD2 (6 bases). CDR1 and CDR2 from the germline V gene are SGHRS and YFSETQ. The V gene lost 7 bases and the J gene lost 4 bases, with 26 bases spanning the gap. The CDR3 has 18 residues. The CDR3: CASVTTPSGVESTGELFF. The DNA of the CDR3 is TGCGCCAGCGTGACGACCCCCTCGGGGGTGGAGAGCACCGGGGAGCTGTTTTTT.

The chain has TRBV20-1 and TRBJ2-5; TRBD1 is a possible D gene (6 bases). The germline gives CDR1 DFQATT, CDR2 SNEGSKA (reference sequence). The CDR3 runs 13 residues. The germline V and J ends were trimmed by 0 bases and 5 bases, with 10 bases remaining between them. The CDR3 coding sequence is TGCAGTGCTAGAGAGCAGGGGACGGAGACCCAGTACTTC. The encoded protein is CSAREQGTETQYF.

J is TRBJ2-7 and V is TRBV7-6; D is undetermined. Germline values: CDR1 SGHVS, CDR2 FNYEAQ. V lost 4 bases and J 0 bases, leaving 10 bases between the germline ends. The CDR3 runs 14 residues. The CDR3, as DNA: TGTGCCAGCAGCTCAAGGGCGTACTCCTACGAGCAGTACTTC. It specifies CASSSRAYSYEQYF.

This clonotype was found a few times. The chain links TRBV20-1 to TRBJ2-1; D possibly uses TRBD1 or TRBD2 (5 bases each). This CDR3 contains 15 residues. Germline V gene data show CDR1 as DFQATT and CDR2 as SNEGSKA (reference sequence). The V end lost 6 bases, the J end lost 2 bases, and 17 bases lay between the germline ends. CDR3 DNA: TGCAGTGCACCAGACGGGACGAGAACCTACAATGAGCAGTTCTTC. Protein: CSAPDGTRTYNEQFF.

This clonotype turned up a few times. The chain carries TRBV28 and TRBJ2-7; D is possibly TRBD1 (7 bases). This CDR3 is built from 14 residues. Trimming removed 3 bases at V and 5 bases at J, with 14 bases between. Per germline, CDR1 MDHEN and CDR2 SYDVKM. The CDR3 sequence: CASSFPGGSNEQYF. The CDR3 region has the DNA TGTGCCAGCAGTTTCCCAGGGGGGTCGAACGAGCAGTACTTC.

This clonotype showed up just a few times. The rearrangement links TRBV27 to TRBJ2-3; D is undetermined. This CDR3 spans 13 amino acids. Trimming removed 7 bases at V and 0 bases at J, with 8 bases between. CDR1 is MNHEY, CDR2 SMNVEV, per germline (reference sequence). CDR3 residues: CASKFKSTDTQYF. DNA for the CDR3: TGTGCCAGCAAGTTTAAGAGCACAGATACGCAGTATTTT.

This clonotype was observed a handful of times. The rearrangement links TRBV29-1 to TRBJ2-1, with D tentatively TRBD2 (6 bases). Looked up from germline, CDR1 is SQVTM and CDR2 is ANQGSEA. The CDR3 has 12 amino acids. The V end was cut by 7 bases, the J end by 8 bases, with 15 bases between. The CDR3 coding sequence is TGCAGCGGGGAGGTCCTCACATATGAGCAGTTCTTC. Encoded protein: CSGEVLTYEQFF.

The J gene is TRBJ2-7, the V gene TRBV27; 8 nucleotides agree with TRBD1. The trim removed 4 bases at V and 2 bases at J, leaving 7 bases unmatched. This CDR3 has 15 amino acids. Germline V gives CDR1 MNHEY, CDR2 SMNVEV (reference sequence). The CDR3 DNA reads TGTGCCAGCAGTTCCCAATGGGACAGGACCTACGAGCAGTACTTC. This translates into CASSSQWDRTYEQYF.

This clonotype came up a few times. The V call is TRBV12-3 or TRBV12-4, the J call TRBJ1-3; D is unresolved. The CDR3 loop spans 12 amino acids. Deletions cut 3 bases from V and 4 bases from J, with 4 bases between. The DNA of the CDR3 is TGTGCCAGCAGTTTTATAGGAAACACCATATATTTT. It codes for CASSFIGNTIYF.

The chain uses TRBV3-1 and TRBJ2-7, with D possibly matching TRBD1 (6 bases). Trimming stripped 5 bases from V and 2 bases from J, with 16 bases between. The CDR3 is made up of 15 amino acids. The germline V gene encodes CDR1 LGHDT and CDR2 YNNKEL (reference sequence). CDR3 bases: TGTGCCAGCAGCGAGACCCTGGACAGAGCCTACGAGCAGTACTTC. This translates into CASSETLDRAYEQYF.

Only a few counts were recorded for this clonotype. The chain couples TRBV28 to TRBJ2-6; 10 bases match TRBD2. Unmatched junction bases numbered 14, after V lost 5 bases and J lost 4 bases. From germline, CDR1 is MDHEN and CDR2 SYDVKM. This CDR3 has 19 residues. CDR3 loop: CASSPQLAGPSRGANVLTF. The CDR3 DNA reads as TGTGCCAGCAGTCCCCAACTAGCGGGACCTTCCCGGGGGGCCAACGTCCTGACTTTC. Looking up the rest from reference TRBV28 and TRBJ2-6 gives the full variable domain: DVKVTQSSRYLVKRTGEKVFLECVQDMDHENMFWYRQDPGLGLRLIYFSYDVKMKEKGDIPEGYSVSREKKERFSLILESASTNQTSMYLCASSPQLAGPSRGANVLTFGAGSRLTVL.

This chain uses TRBV5-1 with TRBJ1-2; a weak D match, TRBD1 (5 bases). Trimming cost V 0 bases and J 6 bases, with 27 bases left between them. The germline CDR1 and CDR2 sequences are SGHRS and YFSETQ. This CDR3 contains 19 residues. CDR3 sequence (DNA): TGCGCCAGCAGCTTGGCGCAGCGGAGGTTCGGGGCGTTCACGGATGGCTACACCTTC. Its translation is CASSLAQRRFGAFTDGYTF.

The rearrangement uses TRBV27 and TRBJ1-2, with 8 bases aligning to TRBD1. Germline V gives CDR1 MNHEY, CDR2 SMNVEV (reference sequence). V lost 0 bases to trimming and J lost 8 bases; unmatched junction nucleotides: 11. This CDR3 has 16 amino acids. CDR3 DNA: TGTGCCAGCAGTTTATCAGCGGCAGGGGGCGCGGGGGGCTACACCTTC. Its translation: CASSLSAAGGAGGYTF.

This clonotype was seen repeatedly, ten times or more. The rearrangement uses TRBV29-1 and TRBJ1-1, with TRBD1 as a possible D gene (5 bases). Germline V CDR1 and CDR2: SQVTM, ANQGSEA. This CDR3 spans 14 amino acids. V gave up 4 bases and J gave up 5 bases, with 17 bases separating them. The CDR3 DNA reads TGCAGCGTTGGGCCCCGCGGGGGTTGGACTGAAGCTTTCTTT. Translation: CSVGPRGGWTEAFF. Variable domain in full (rest from reference TRBV29-1 and TRBJ1-1): SAVISQKPSRDICQRGTSLTIQCQVDSQVTMMFWYRQQPGQSLTLIATANQGSEATYESGFVIDKFPISRPNLTFSTLTVSNMSPEDSSIYLCSVGPRGGWTEAFFGQGTRLTVV.

This clonotype appeared a few times. The chain links TRBV14 to TRBJ2-7; D is unresolved. Trimming pared 1 base from V and 3 bases from J, leaving 13 bases between. This CDR3 comprises 15 residues. Germline CDR1 and CDR2: SGHDN and FVKESK. CDR3 region: CASSQGRARYYEQYF. The CDR3 DNA sequence: TGTGCCAGCAGCCAAGGAAGGGCCAGATACTACGAGCAGTACTTC. Drawing the rest from reference TRBV14 and TRBJ2-7, the complete variable domain is EAGVTQFPSHSVIEKGQTVTLRCDPISGHDNLYWYRRVMGKEIKFLLHFVKESKQDESGMPNNRFLAERTGGTYSTLKVQPAELEDSGVYFCASSQGRARYYEQYFGPGTRLTVT.

The chain is built from TRBV28 and TRBJ2-3; no definite D call. The CDR3 sequence is 14 residues long. CDR1 and CDR2 from the germline V gene are MDHEN and SYDVKM. V shed 6 bases and J shed 3 bases, with 13 bases lying between them. The CDR3 region is CASSNPDATDTQYF. The DNA for the CDR3 is TGTGCCAGCAGCAATCCCGACGCGACAGATACGCAGTATTTT.